This is a list of T cell receptor beta chains from one sample in a study of blood T cell repertoires in COVID-19. Data came from immunoSEQ multiplex PCR; TCRdb stores just in-frame clones and leaves some out. The data show 200,000 to 300,000 clones, approximately 80% seen once. Sequencing was performed on peripheral blood. The receptor source for this set is a man in his forties who had recovered from COVID-19. The CDR3 runs from the conserved cysteine through the conserved F or W. Fields, in order: clone size, D gene, J gene, V gene, CDR3 DNA, CDR3 protein. A D gene is named only where the DNA matches it firmly. Not all rows give a size; the values are once, few, many and, for expanded clones, a class.

NA TRBD1 TRBJ1-6 TRBV19 TGTGCCAGCCAGGGGGCTGGTGATTCACCCCTCCACTTT CASQGAGDSPLHF
NA NA TRBJ2-1 TRBV7-2 TGTGCCAGCAGCCTCCCCCCGGAGGGCCAACGCAATGAGCAGTTCTTC CASSLPPEGQRNEQFF
NA NA TRBJ1-1 TRBV9 TGTGCCAGCAGCCCCTGGGGGGCTGAAGCTTTCTTT CASSPWGAEAFF
NA NA TRBJ2-7 TRBV7-2 TGTGCCAGCAGCTTGCTGGAGTCCTACGAGCAGTACTTC CASSLLESYEQYF
NA NA TRBJ1-6 TRBV18 TGTGCCAGCTCACCAGGGGGCAAGGATTCACCCCTCCACTTT CASSPGGKDSPLHF
NA NA TRBJ1-1 TRBV4-3 TGCGCCAGCAGCCAAGATCACTCCCCCGCCAAAAACACTGAAGCTTTCTTT CASSQDHSPAKNTEAFF
NA TRBD2 TRBJ2-5 TRBV5-4 TGTGCCAGCAGCTTGACTAGCGGCCAAGAGACCCAGTACTTC CASSLTSGQETQYF
NA NA TRBJ1-1 TRBV2 TGTGCCGGCAGTCGGGACACTGAAGCTTTCTTT CAGSRDTEAFF
NA NA TRBJ1-4 TRBV10-3 TGTGCCATCAGAGCAAAGGAGGACCGCGGGGGTTTT CAIRAKEDRGGF
NA NA TRBJ2-3 TRBV9 TGTGCCAGCAGCGTAGAGACGGGATCCACAGATACGCAGTATTTT CASSVETGSTDTQYF
NA NA TRBJ2-7 TRBV18 TGTGCCAGCTCACGGGCAGGGCAACGGGTCGAGCAGTACTTC CASSRAGQRVEQYF
few NA TRBJ1-2 TRBV5-5 TGTGCCAGCAGCTTAGGGACATTTGCTAACTATGGCTACACCTTC CASSLGTFANYGYTF
NA NA TRBJ1-2 TRBV27 TGTGCCAGCAGGTCGGTGGACTATGGCTACACCTTC CASRSVDYGYTF
NA TRBD1 TRBJ2-4 TRBV5-6 TGTGCCAGCAGGCCAGGCAGGGGGATAGCCAAAAACATTCAGTACTTC CASRPGRGIAKNIQYF
NA TRBD2 TRBJ2-1 TRBV7-2 TGTGCCAGCAGCTCGATGCGACTAGCACAACCCCACAATGAGCAGTTCTTC CASSSMRLAQPHNEQFF
NA NA TRBJ1-2 TRBV6-2/TRBV6-3 TGTGCCAGCAGTTCCGGGGGAAAATCTGGCTACACCTTC CASSSGGKSGYTF
NA NA TRBJ2-1 TRBV6-5 TGTGCCAGCACCAAGGAAACGACGGGCTACAATGAGCAGTTCTTC CASTKETTGYNEQFF
NA TRBD2 TRBJ2-5 TRBV4-1 TGCGCCAGCAGCCGTTCAGCGGGGTACGGTGAAGAGACCCAGTACTTC CASSRSAGYGEETQYF
NA TRBD1 TRBJ2-2 TRBV6-2/TRBV6-3 TGTGCCAGCAGTCCGACCGCTGGCAGGGGGTGGAACACCGGGGAGCTGTTTTTT CASSPTAGRGWNTGELFF
NA NA TRBJ1-3 TRBV6-2/TRBV6-3 TGTGCCAGCAGTCGGGACTTCCCTGGAAACACCATATATTTT CASSRDFPGNTIYF
few NA TRBJ2-2 TRBV7-7 TGTGCCAGCAGCCCGGACTACACGAACACCGGGGAGCTGTTTTTT CASSPDYTNTGELFF
once NA TRBJ2-3 TRBV27 TGTGCCAGCAGTTTATACCTTTCCAGCGGTACTACAGATACGCAGTATTTT CASSLYLSSGTTDTQYF
NA TRBD1 TRBJ2-1 TRBV5-1 TGCGCCAGCAGGTCGGACAGGGGTTATTACAATGAGCAGTTCTTC CASRSDRGYYNEQFF
once TRBD1 TRBJ2-5 TRBV18 TGTGCCAGCTCCCTGGACAGGTTAGAGACCCAGTACTTC CASSLDRLETQYF
NA TRBD1 TRBJ1-6 TRBV7-2 TGTGCCAGCAGCTGGACAGGGGATGGCAATTCACCCCTCCACTTT CASSWTGDGNSPLHF
few NA TRBJ2-2 TRBV6-6 TGTGCCAGCAGTTATACTGTAGCGATAGAGGAGCTGTTTTTT CASSYTVAIEELFF
NA NA TRBJ1-1 TRBV12-5 TGTGCTAGTGGTTTTAGGAACACTGAAGCTTTCTTT CASGFRNTEAFF
NA TRBD2 TRBJ2-3 TRBV3-1/TRBV3-2 TGTGCCAGCAGCCTAGGGACTAGCGGGGGGGCCGGGGCAGATACGCAGTATTTT CASSLGTSGGAGADTQYF
once NA TRBJ2-1 TRBV2 TGTGCCAGCAGTGTTAGCGGTGGCTCCTACAATGAGCAGTTCTTC CASSVSGGSYNEQFF
once NA TRBJ1-6 TRBV5-1 TGCGCCAGCAGGGGGGGGGCTAATTCACCCCTCCACTTT CASRGGANSPLHF
once TRBD1 TRBJ1-1 TRBV6-2/TRBV6-3 TGTGCCAGCAGTTACTCGGGACAGGGGAGGCCCATGAACACTGAAGCTTTCTTT CASSYSGQGRPMNTEAFF
NA NA TRBJ1-3 TRBV5-5 TGTGCCAGCAGCTTGGGCCGCAGCTCTGGAAACACCATATATTTT CASSLGRSSGNTIYF
NA TRBD1 TRBJ1-4 TRBV15 TGTGCCACCAGCGTCGGACAGGGGGCGGCTGAAAAACTGTTTTTT CATSVGQGAAEKLFF
NA NA TRBJ2-1 TRBV19 TGTGCCAGTAGTATCGTCCCGGGAGCGAATGAGCAGTTCTTC CASSIVPGANEQFF
NA TRBD1 TRBJ1-5 TRBV19 TGTGCCAGTGACGGGACAGGGGTCAATCAGCCCCAGCATTTT CASDGTGVNQPQHF
NA NA TRBJ2-3 TRBV25-1 TGTGCCAGCAGTGAGACAAGAACTAGCACAGATACGCAGTATTTT CASSETRTSTDTQYF
NA TRBD1 TRBJ1-5 TRBV7-2 TGTGCCAGCAGCTTATTGACAGGGAACAATCAGCCCCAGCATTTT CASSLLTGNNQPQHF
NA TRBD1 TRBJ1-5 TRBV5-6 TGTGCCAGCAGCACCCGGGACAGGGTGGCTCCCCAGCATTTT CASSTRDRVAPQHF
NA TRBD2 TRBJ2-1 TRBV5-1 TGCGCCAGCAGCTTACTAGCGGGAAATGAGCAGTTCTTC CASSLLAGNEQFF